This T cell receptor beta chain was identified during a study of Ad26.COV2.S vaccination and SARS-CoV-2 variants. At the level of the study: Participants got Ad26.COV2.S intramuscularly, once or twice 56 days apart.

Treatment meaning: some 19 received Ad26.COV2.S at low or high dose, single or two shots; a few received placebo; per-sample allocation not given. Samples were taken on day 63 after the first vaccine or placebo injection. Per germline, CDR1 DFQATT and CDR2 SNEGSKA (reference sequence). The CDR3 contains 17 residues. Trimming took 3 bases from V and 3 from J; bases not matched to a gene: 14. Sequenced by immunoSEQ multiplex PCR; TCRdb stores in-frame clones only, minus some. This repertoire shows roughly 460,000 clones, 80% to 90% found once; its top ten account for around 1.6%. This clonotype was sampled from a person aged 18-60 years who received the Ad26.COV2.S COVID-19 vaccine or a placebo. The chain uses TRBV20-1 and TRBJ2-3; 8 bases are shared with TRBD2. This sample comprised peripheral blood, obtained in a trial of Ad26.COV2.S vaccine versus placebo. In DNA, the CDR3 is TGCAGTGCTAGTGGCCCGTTCGGGGGGGCGGAAACAGATACGCAGTATTTT. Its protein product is CSASGPFGGAETDTQYF.